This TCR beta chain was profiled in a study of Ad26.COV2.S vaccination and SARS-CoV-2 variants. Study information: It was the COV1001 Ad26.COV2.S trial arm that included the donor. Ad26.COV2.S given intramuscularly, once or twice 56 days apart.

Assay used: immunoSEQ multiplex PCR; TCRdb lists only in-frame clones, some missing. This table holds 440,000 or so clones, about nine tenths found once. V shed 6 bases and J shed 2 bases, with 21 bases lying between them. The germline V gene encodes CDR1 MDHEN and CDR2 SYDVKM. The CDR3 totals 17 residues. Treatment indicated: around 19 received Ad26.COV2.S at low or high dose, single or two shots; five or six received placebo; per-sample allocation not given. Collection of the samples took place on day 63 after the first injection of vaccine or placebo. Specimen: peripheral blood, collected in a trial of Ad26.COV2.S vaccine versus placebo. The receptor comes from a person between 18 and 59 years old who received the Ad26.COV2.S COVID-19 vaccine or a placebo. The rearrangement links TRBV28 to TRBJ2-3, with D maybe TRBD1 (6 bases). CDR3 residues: CASRSLWGTPNTDTQYF. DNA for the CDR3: TGTGCCAGCAGAAGCCTTTGGGGGACACCTAACACAGATACGCAGTATTTT.